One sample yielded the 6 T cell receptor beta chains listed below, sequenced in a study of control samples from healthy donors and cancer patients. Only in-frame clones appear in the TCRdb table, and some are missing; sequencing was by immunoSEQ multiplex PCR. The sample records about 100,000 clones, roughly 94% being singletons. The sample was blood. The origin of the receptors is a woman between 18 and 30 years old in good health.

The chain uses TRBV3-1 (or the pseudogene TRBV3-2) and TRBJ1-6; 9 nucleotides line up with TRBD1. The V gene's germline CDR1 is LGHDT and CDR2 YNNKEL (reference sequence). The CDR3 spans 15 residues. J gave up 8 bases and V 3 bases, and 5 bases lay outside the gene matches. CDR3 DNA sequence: TGTGCCAGCAGCCACCCCGGGACAGGGTATTCACCCCTCCACTTT. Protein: CASSHPGTGYSPLHF.

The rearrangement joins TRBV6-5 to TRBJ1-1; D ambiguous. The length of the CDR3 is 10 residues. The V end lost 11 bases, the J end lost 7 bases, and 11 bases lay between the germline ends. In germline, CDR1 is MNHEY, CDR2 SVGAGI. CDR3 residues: CAPGAGEAFF. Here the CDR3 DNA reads TGTGCCCCTGGCGCCGGTGAAGCTTTCTTT.

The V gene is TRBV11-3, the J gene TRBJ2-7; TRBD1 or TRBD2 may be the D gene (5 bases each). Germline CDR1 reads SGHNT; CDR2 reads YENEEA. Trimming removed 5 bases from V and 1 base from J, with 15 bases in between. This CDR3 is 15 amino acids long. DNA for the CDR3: TGTGCCAGCAGCCCCACCGGGACCACTTCCTACGAGCAGTACTTC. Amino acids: CASSPTGTTSYEQYF.

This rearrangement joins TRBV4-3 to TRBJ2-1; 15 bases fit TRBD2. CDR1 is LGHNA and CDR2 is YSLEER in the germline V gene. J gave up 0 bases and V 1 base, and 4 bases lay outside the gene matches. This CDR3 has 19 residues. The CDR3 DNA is TGCGCCAGCAGCCAAGTCCCGGGACTAGCGGGAGGCTCCTACAATGAGCAGTTCTTC. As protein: CASSQVPGLAGGSYNEQFF.

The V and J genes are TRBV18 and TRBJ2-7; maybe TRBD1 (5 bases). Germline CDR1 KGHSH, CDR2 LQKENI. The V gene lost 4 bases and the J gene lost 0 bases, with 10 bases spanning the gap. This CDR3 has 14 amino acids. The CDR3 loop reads CASSLAGFSYEQYF. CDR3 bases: TGTGCCAGCTCACTGGCAGGGTTCTCCTACGAGCAGTACTTC.

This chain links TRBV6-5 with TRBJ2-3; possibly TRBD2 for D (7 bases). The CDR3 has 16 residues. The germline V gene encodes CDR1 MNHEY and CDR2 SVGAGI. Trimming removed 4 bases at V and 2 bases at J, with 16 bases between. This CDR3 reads CASSSPRGAPTDTQYF. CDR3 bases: TGTGCCAGCAGTTCCCCCCGGGGGGCACCCACAGATACGCAGTATTTT.